The rows below give T cell receptor beta chains drawn from one sample of a study of T-cell reconstitution after alpha-beta-depleted transplantation in children. TCRdb itself ran the PCR reads through MiXCR, one entry per CDR3 protein. The sample contains around 440,000 distinct CDR3 sequences, under 12% of which appear only once. This material consisted of PBMCs, taken before TCRalphabeta/CD19-depleted stem cell transplant. The source is a child aged 2-15 years with inherited bone marrow failure, due to receive a stem cell transplant. Both conserved end residues are part of each CDR3. A D gene is named only where the DNA matches it firmly. Clone sizes are given selectively: once, few, many, or a class where the clone is expanded.

CASSLWHGSPSTDTQYF	TGTGCCAGCAGCTTATGGCACGGGAGTCCTAGCACAGATACGCAGTATTTT	TRBJ2-3	many	.	TRBV7-2
CASSPDGGNTDTQYF	TGCGCCAGCAGTCCCGATGGGGGAAACACAGATACGCAGTATTTT	TRBJ2-3	.	.	TRBV23-1
CSAPGLAVVHSYNEQFF	TGCAGTGCTCCGGGACTAGCGGTCGTCCACTCCTACAATGAGCAGTTCTTC	TRBJ2-1	many	TRBD2	TRBV20-1
CASSLPDISHPRYNEQFF	TGTGCCAGCAGTTTGCCCGACATTAGCCACCCGAGATACAATGAGCAGTTCTTC	TRBJ2-1	few	.	TRBV27
CASSRGLAANKEQFF	TGTGCCAGCAGCCGTGGACTAGCGGCAAACAAAGAGCAGTTCTTC	TRBJ2-1	.	TRBD2	TRBV7-9
CASSLERPVLLEQYF	TGTGCCAGCAGTTTAGAAAGACCCGTACTTCTCGAGCAGTACTTC	TRBJ2-7	many	.	TRBV27
CASSLAQASSYNEQFF	TGTGCCAGCAGCTTAGCACAGGCGAGCTCCTACAATGAGCAGTTCTTC	TRBJ2-1	many	.	TRBV7-2
CASSLGGFGTYEQYF	TGTGCCAGCAGCTTAGGCGGCTTTGGGACCTACGAGCAGTACTTC	TRBJ2-7	few	.	TRBV13
CASSPQTRGEQFF	TGTGCCAGCAGCCCCCAAACTAGGGGTGAGCAGTTCTTC	TRBJ2-1	.	.	TRBV7-2
CASSLPGQGRNGYTF	TGCGCCAGCAGCCTACCGGGACAGGGAAGGAATGGCTACACCTTC	TRBJ1-2	many	TRBD1	TRBV4-1
CASNSVRGVSGELFF	TGTGCCAGCAATTCGGTCAGGGGGGTCTCCGGGGAGCTGTTTTTT	TRBJ2-2	few	.	TRBV6-5
CASRIAGVLYNEQFF	TGTGCCAGCCGCATAGCGGGGGTCCTCTACAATGAGCAGTTCTTC	TRBJ2-1	many	TRBD2	TRBV27
CASSLGGTVQPQHF	TGTGCCAGCAGCTTAGGGGGGACAGTCCAGCCCCAGCATTTT	TRBJ1-5	.	TRBD1	TRBV7-2
CASSPGGLGYEQYF	TGTGCCAGCAGTCCCGGGGGTCTGGGATACGAGCAGTACTTC	TRBJ2-7	many	.	TRBV12-3/TRBV12-4
CASSQGPSVGNIQYF	TGTGCCAGCAGCCAAGGACCTAGCGTCGGAAACATTCAGTACTTC	TRBJ2-4	many	.	TRBV28
CSARDEVGPSDTDTQYF	TGCAGTGCTAGAGATGAGGTTGGGCCTAGCGACACAGATACGCAGTATTTT	TRBJ2-3	many	.	TRBV20-1
CSARASPQGVDSPLHF	TGCAGTGCTAGAGCCAGCCCCCAGGGGGTAGATTCACCCCTCCACTTT	TRBJ1-6	many	TRBD1	TRBV20-1
CASSLAGTNNEQFF	TGTGCCAGCAGCTTAGCCGGGACCAACAATGAGCAGTTCTTC	TRBJ2-1	many	.	TRBV7-9
CATISLTSVFYNEQFF	TGTGCCACCATCTCATTGACTAGCGTCTTCTACAATGAGCAGTTCTTC	TRBJ2-1	many	TRBD2	TRBV28
CASSLEGNGPDTQYF	TGCGCCAGCAGCTTGGAAGGTAACGGCCCCGATACGCAGTATTTT	TRBJ2-3	many	.	TRBV5-1
CASSPLHSSYNSPLHF	TGTGCCAGCAGCCCTTTACACAGCTCCTATAATTCACCCCTCCACTTT	TRBJ1-6	many	.	TRBV12-3/TRBV12-4
CASSLLAGFGTDTQYF	TGTGCCAGCAGCCTACTAGCGGGATTCGGCACAGATACGCAGTATTTT	TRBJ2-3	.	TRBD2	TRBV12-3/TRBV12-4